This record covers a single TCR beta chain. Its antigen is not known. Libraries were made from TCR beta cDNA, and they carried unique molecular identifiers. With about 1 to 11 million T cells as the source, 400,000 to 550,000 cDNA molecules resulted. Each CDR3 protein gets one entry after TCRdb re-called the PCR reads with MiXCR. The profile shows some 450,000 distinct CDR3 sequences, around 40% of them singletons. This sample was taken from a study of post-analysis software for immune sequencing data. Overall study context: There were relapsing-remitting, secondary progressive and progressive-relapsing multiple sclerosis among the disease courses included.

The CDR3 runs to 17 residues. Study-level results: TRBV segments more frequent in patients than in controls numbered roughly five and included TRBV5-6, TRBV5-1 and TRBV20-1. There was significantly lower normalized Chao1 diversity in multiple sclerosis patients than in controls. Samples made in the same batch grouped tightly together by F measure.

This clonotype originated in a girl between 10 and 17 years old with multiple sclerosis. Sample: blood. This chain uses TRBV21-1 with TRBJ1-5. TRBV21-1 is a documented pseudogene. Here the CDR3 DNA reads TGTGCCAGCAGCAAAGAGGAATCCAGGTATAGCAATCAGCCCCAGCATTTT. Translation gives CASSKEESRYSNQPQHF.